Each of the 18 T cell receptor beta chains below was sequenced from the same sample in a study of graft-versus-host responses after intestinal transplantation (dated by TCRdb to 2020 to 2023). To prepare the library, the immunoSEQ multiplex PCR assay was applied. In its TCRdb copy, this immuneACCESS table keeps in-frame sequences only and misses some clones. Where compared with another copy, unresolved V genes explain less than half of these, and the others have no known cause. The sample includes just over 20,000 clones, with roughly nine tenths observed a single time. The top ten hold about 5.1% of the sample. Sample: PBMCs, taken about 69 days after intestinal transplantation. The source is a human patient who received an intestinal transplant, so some T cells may come from the graft donor.

This chain joins TRBV2 and TRBJ1-2; D possibly corresponds to TRBD1 (5 bases). Per the germline V gene, CDR1 is SNHLY and CDR2 is FYNNEI. V dropped 4 bases and J dropped 8 bases, with 14 bases sitting between them. The CDR3 runs to 13 residues. CDR3 DNA sequence: TGTGCCAGCAGTGGTCCAGATGGGGGGGGCTACACCTTC. Its translation is CASSGPDGGGYTF.

V and J are TRBV7-9 and TRBJ2-7; D uncertain. Trimming shortened V by 2 bases and J by 3 bases, and 8 bases separated the two germline ends. Per the germline V gene, CDR1 is SEHNR and CDR2 is FQNEAQ (reference sequence). The CDR3 consists of 13 residues. CDR3 region: CASSLSNHYEQYF. The CDR3 region has the DNA TGTGCCAGCAGCTTATCCAACCACTACGAGCAGTACTTC.

The V gene is TRBV15, the J gene TRBJ2-7; 7 nucleotides match TRBD1. The CDR3 consists of 14 residues. J was trimmed by 3 bases and V by 3 bases; bases with no gene match: 5. Germline V lookup: CDR1 LNHNV, CDR2 YYDKDF (reference sequence). As DNA, the CDR3 is TGTGCCACCAGCAGGACAGGGAATATCTACGAGCAGTACTTC. Amino acid sequence: CATSRTGNIYEQYF.

The chain uses TRBV11-2 and TRBJ2-3; D gene unclear. Looked up from germline, CDR1 is SGHAT and CDR2 is FQNNGV. The CDR3 has 13 residues. Trimming shortened V by 3 bases and J by 0 bases, and 4 bases separated the two germline ends. For the CDR3, the DNA is TGTGCCAGCAGCTTCCCTAGCACAGATACGCAGTATTTT. It translates to CASSFPSTDTQYF.

V and J are TRBV28 and TRBJ2-4, with 9 bases aligning to TRBD1. This CDR3 is built from 16 residues. Germline V gene sequence: CDR1 MDHEN, CDR2 SYDVKM. V gave up 5 bases and J gave up 2 bases; unmatched junction bases: 7. CDR3 in amino acids: CASSTYRGRTKNIQYF. The CDR3 DNA reads TGTGCCAGCAGTACTTACAGGGGGCGAACCAAAAACATTCAGTACTTC. The entire variable domain, with the rest obtained from reference TRBV28 and TRBJ2-4, is as follows: DVKVTQSSRYLVKRTGEKVFLECVQDMDHENMFWYRQDPGLGLRLIYFSYDVKMKEKGDIPEGYSVSREKKERFSLILESASTNQTSMYLCASSTYRGRTKNIQYFGAGTRLSVL.

The CDR3 spells CASSAGGGATDTQYF. In DNA form, the CDR3 reads TGTGCCAGCAGTGCGGGCGGGGGGGCCACAGATACGCAGTATTTT. The chain has TRBV6-4 and TRBJ2-3; 9 bases align to TRBD2. CDR1 is MRHNA and CDR2 is SNTAGT in the germline V gene. V was clipped by 4 bases and J by 2 bases; unmatched bases: 4. The CDR3 extends over 15 amino acids.

Concerning this clone itself: A junction boundary mismatches the germline segment, possibly from a read error. The gene calls are TRBV4-3 and TRBJ1-2; maybe TRBD1 (5 bases). The CDR3 is 15 residues long. Germline V gives CDR1 LGHNA, CDR2 YSLEER. CDR3 DNA sequence: TGCGCCAGCAGCCAAGGGGGCGGGATAAACAGCGGCCGCATTTTC. Its protein product is CASSQGGGINSGRIF.

This chain links TRBV11-2 with TRBJ2-1; D might be TRBD2 (6 bases). CDR1 is SGHAT, CDR2 FQNNGV, per germline. The CDR3 length is 18 residues. Between the trimmed V and J ends, which lost 2 bases and 0 bases, there was a span of 17 bases. CDR3 residues: CASSLLTGGKSSYNEQFF. As DNA, the CDR3 is TGTGCCAGCAGCTTATTGACCGGGGGAAAGAGCTCCTACAATGAGCAGTTCTTC.

This chain connects TRBV4-3 to TRBJ1-1; the D is unclear. V shed 0 bases and J shed 5 bases, with 10 bases lying between them. Germline CDR1 is LGHNA and CDR2 is YSLEER. CDR3 length equals 14 residues. The CDR3 loop reads CASSQEAGQTEAFF. The CDR3, as DNA: TGCGCCAGCAGCCAAGAAGCTGGGCAGACTGAAGCTTTCTTT.

The chain employs TRBV18 and TRBJ1-4; maybe TRBD1 (6 bases). Trimming took off 3 bases at V and 7 bases at J, with 9 bases between the two ends. CDR1 is KGHSH, CDR2 LQKENI, per germline. The CDR3 extends over 13 amino acids. CDR3 protein: CASSPGAFEKLFF. The CDR3 DNA reads as TGTGCCAGCTCACCGGGGGCGTTTGAAAAACTGTTTTTT.

This clone is labeled large. The chain is built from TRBV2 and TRBJ1-2; no reliable D call. Germline values: CDR1 SNHLY, CDR2 FYNNEI. Deletions cut 8 bases from V and 4 bases from J, with 2 bases between. CDR3 length: 9 residues. In nucleotides, the CDR3 is TGTGCCAGCTCCTATGGCTACACCTTC. It codes for CASSYGYTF.

The genes are TRBV4-3 and TRBJ2-1; D call uncertain. CDR1 is LGHNA, CDR2 YSLEER, per germline. V lost 9 bases and J 3 bases, leaving 15 bases between the germline ends. This CDR3 is built from 14 residues. CDR3 amino acids: CARGIGPLYNEQFF. The CDR3 bases are TGCGCCAGGGGAATAGGTCCCCTCTACAATGAGCAGTTCTTC.

The CDR3 loop is CASSVKASGETQYF. CDR3 DNA: TGTGCCAGCAGTGTTAAGGCTAGCGGGGAGACCCAGTACTTC. J is TRBJ2-5 and V is TRBV6-4; TRBD2 matches at 8 bases. The ends lost 4 bases at V and 5 bases at J; junction bases unmatched: 6. This CDR3 contains 14 residues. Germline loops: CDR1 MRHNA, CDR2 SNTAGT.

The chain carries TRBV6-1 and TRBJ1-2; no clear D. CDR1 is MNHNS, CDR2 SASEGT, per germline. This CDR3 has 11 residues. The V gene lost 5 bases and the J gene lost 6 bases, with 7 bases spanning the gap. In DNA, the CDR3 is TGTGCCAGCAGTATCCCAAATGGCTACACCTTC. It encodes CASSIPNGYTF.

The DNA of the CDR3 is TGTGCCAGCAGCGTCTTGGGGGGGGCCGCAGATACGCAGTATTTT. Its protein is CASSVLGGAADTQYF. The V gene is TRBV9, the J gene TRBJ2-3; perhaps TRBD2 as D (7 bases). V lost 2 bases to trimming and J lost 4 bases, with 14 bases between them. The CDR3 sequence is 15 residues long. Germline CDR1 reads SGDLS; CDR2 reads YYNGEE.

The J gene is TRBJ1-2, the V gene TRBV11-1; 7 nucleotides line up with TRBD1. CDR3 size: 15 residues. Unmatched junction bases numbered 19, after V lost 10 bases and J lost 8 bases. The germline V gene has CDR1 SGHAT and CDR2 FQDESV (reference sequence). The CDR3: CANNRQGGNCLGYTF. As DNA, the CDR3 is TGTGCCAACAATAGACAGGGAGGAAACTGTCTGGGCTACACCTTC.

Worth noting for this clone: This CDR3 is also generated by other DNA sequences in the sample. This chain connects TRBV4-1 to TRBJ1-6; the D is unclear. Between the trimmed V and J ends, which lost 0 bases and 7 bases, there was a span of 7 bases. This CDR3 region has 14 residues. Germline CDR1 and CDR2: MGHRA and YSYEKL. In DNA form, the CDR3 reads TGCGCCAGCAGCCAAGAAGGATTAAATTCACCCCTCCACTTT. This encodes CASSQEGLNSPLHF.

The chain uses TRBV4-3 and TRBJ2-2; 8 bases match TRBD1. The CDR3 totals 17 residues. From germline, CDR1 is LGHNA and CDR2 YSLEER. Trimming removed 0 bases from V and 5 bases from J; junction bases left unmatched: 8. The CDR3 region is CASSQDMAGGSTGELFF. CDR3 coding DNA: TGCGCCAGCAGCCAAGATATGGCAGGGGGCAGTACCGGGGAGCTGTTTTTT.